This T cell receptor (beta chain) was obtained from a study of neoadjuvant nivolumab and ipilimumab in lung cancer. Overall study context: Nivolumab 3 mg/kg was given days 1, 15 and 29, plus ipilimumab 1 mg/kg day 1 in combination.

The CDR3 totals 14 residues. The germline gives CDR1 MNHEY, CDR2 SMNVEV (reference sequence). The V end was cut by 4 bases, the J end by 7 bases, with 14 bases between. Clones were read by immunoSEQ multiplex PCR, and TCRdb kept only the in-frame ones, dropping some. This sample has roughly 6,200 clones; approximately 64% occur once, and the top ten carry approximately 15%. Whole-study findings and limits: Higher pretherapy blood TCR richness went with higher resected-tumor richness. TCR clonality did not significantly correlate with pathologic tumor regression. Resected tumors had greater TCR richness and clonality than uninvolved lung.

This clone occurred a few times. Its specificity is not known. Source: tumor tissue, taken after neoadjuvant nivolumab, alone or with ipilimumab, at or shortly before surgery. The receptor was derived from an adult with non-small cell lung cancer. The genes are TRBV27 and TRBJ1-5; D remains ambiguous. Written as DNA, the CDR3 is TGTGCCAGCAGTTCAGACAATCTCCTGCAGCCCCAGCATTTT. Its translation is CASSSDNLLQPQHF.